This TCR beta chain was identified in a study of monozygotic twins with inflammatory bowel disease. Study-level points and caveats: For IBD, no single strong associated signal or clonotype was supported.

From germline, CDR1 is SGHAT and CDR2 FQNNGV. The CDR3 is 15 residues long. TCRdb re-called the 5' RACE reads; one entry per CDR3 protein, DNA not given. The sample shows approximately 330,000 distinct CDR3 sequences, and approximately 2% sits with its ten largest clones. A remark on this clonotype: What it binds is not known.

J is TRBJ2-5 and V is TRBV11-2; TCRdb names TRBD2, which stays unverified in the absence of DNA. The sequence was obtained from a human donor with ulcerative colitis or Crohn's disease, or a healthy co-twin of an affected twin (not recorded which). The material sequenced was blood. This CDR3 reads CASTGLAGGQETQYF.